The 18 T cell receptor beta chains given below trace back to one sample, sequenced in a study of T cell responses to AZD1222 COVID-19 vaccine. Repertoires were generated with immunoSEQ multiplex PCR, while TCRdb's copy carries only in-frame clones and drops some. The repertoire holds about 200,000 clones, with 80% to 90% as singletons. The specimen was peripheral blood, collected on day 0 of AZD1222 vaccination. These receptor sequences come from an adult in good health.

The chain has TRBV4-2 and TRBJ1-4; D is perhaps TRBD1 (6 bases). The CDR3 is 15 amino acids. Trimming cost V 4 bases and J 6 bases, with 15 bases left between them. Germline V gene data show CDR1 as LGHNA and CDR2 as YNFKEQ. The CDR3 loop reads CASSPLGDIDEKLFF. The CDR3 DNA sequence: TGTGCCAGCAGCCCCCTCGGGGACATAGATGAAAAACTGTTTTTT.

The chain recombines TRBV19 with TRBJ1-1; D is ambiguous. The CDR3 is 10 amino acids. Trimming pared 9 bases from V and 7 bases from J, leaving 9 bases between. CDR1 and CDR2 from the germline V gene are LNHDA and SQIVND (reference sequence). The CDR3 region is CASKDGEAFF. The CDR3 coding sequence is TGTGCCAGCAAGGACGGTGAAGCTTTCTTT.

V and J are TRBV5-4 and TRBJ2-7, with 13 positions matching TRBD2. Germline values: CDR1 SGHNT, CDR2 YYREEE (reference sequence). Trimming cost V 4 bases and J 4 bases; bases outside gene matches: 2. This CDR3 contains 14 residues. The CDR3 loop is CASSPGLAGYEQYF. CDR3 DNA: TGTGCCAGCAGCCCGGGACTAGCGGGGTACGAGCAGTACTTC.

This sequence joins TRBV24-1 and TRBJ1-2; 9 bases are shared with TRBD1. CDR3 length equals 19 residues. The trim removed 5 bases at V and 0 bases at J, leaving 15 bases unmatched. Germline V gives CDR1 KGHDR, CDR2 SFDVKD. The CDR3 DNA follows: TGTGCCACCAGTGCCAATCGCGGGACAGGGAACGCCACTAACTATGGCTACACCTTC. It codes for CATSANRGTGNATNYGYTF.

The chain has TRBV12-3 or TRBV12-4 and TRBJ2-2, with a possible D match to TRBD2 (5 bases). V gave up 5 bases and J gave up 3 bases, with 7 bases separating them. The CDR3 is 13 residues long. This chain's CDR3 is CASSEGYTGELFF. CDR3 in DNA: TGTGCCAGCAGTGAGGGCTACACCGGGGAGCTGTTTTTT.

The chain is built from TRBV25-1 and TRBJ1-1; a weak D match, TRBD1 (5 bases). The CDR3 sequence is 12 residues long. V shed 3 bases and J shed 11 bases, with 13 bases lying between them. The germline V gene encodes CDR1 MGHDK and CDR2 SYGVNS. The CDR3 loop reads CASSEGTLAAFF. The CDR3 DNA reads as TGTGCCAGCAGTGAGGGGACGTTGGCTGCTTTCTTT.

This clone has just one count. V usage is TRBV4-2 and J usage is TRBJ2-7; D possibly corresponds to TRBD1 (6 bases). Trimming cost V 6 bases and J 3 bases, with 9 bases left between them. Germline assignment: CDR1 LGHNA and CDR2 YNFKEQ. The CDR3 contains 12 residues. CDR3 in amino acids: CASRRDNYEQYF. CDR3 bases: TGTGCCAGCAGAAGGGACAACTACGAGCAGTACTTC.

The CDR3 region is CASSSTSGATLGEQFF. As DNA, the CDR3 is TGCGCCAGCAGCTCAACTAGCGGGGCCACCCTGGGGGAGCAGTTCTTC. The chain links TRBV5-1 to TRBJ2-1, with 10 nucleotides matching TRBD2. The CDR3 is 16 amino acids. The V gene end was trimmed by 3 bases and the J gene end by 10 bases; junction bases not matched to a gene: 13. Germline assignment: CDR1 SGHRS and CDR2 YFSETQ.

The genes are TRBV23-1 and TRBJ2-7; TRBD1 or TRBD2 may be the D gene (5 bases each). TRBV23-1 is reported as an ORF; its role is uncertain. V lost 3 bases and J 4 bases, leaving 10 bases between the germline ends. There are 13 residues in the CDR3. CDR3 coding DNA: TGCGCCAGCAGTCAGCCGGGACCTTACGAGCAGTACTTC. Encoded protein: CASSQPGPYEQYF.

J is TRBJ1-1 and V is TRBV6-5, with D possibly being TRBD1 (5 bases). Trimming removed 7 bases from V and 0 bases from J, with 12 bases in between. The germline gives CDR1 MNHEY, CDR2 SVGAGI. The CDR3 is 14 amino acids. CDR3 nucleotide sequence: TGTGCCAGCAACCCAGGGTTTTTGAACACTGAAGCTTTCTTT. Amino acids: CASNPGFLNTEAFF.

The chain uses TRBV6-5 and TRBJ2-7, with D tentatively TRBD1 (8 bases). The germline V and J ends were trimmed by 7 bases and 3 bases, with 16 bases remaining between them. This CDR3 spans 14 amino acids. Germline V gene sequence: CDR1 MNHEY, CDR2 SVGAGI. The CDR3 nucleotides read TGTGCCAGCACCGCGGACAGGGACTACTACGAGCAGTACTTC. Encoded protein: CASTADRDYYEQYF.

This chain joins TRBV5-1 and TRBJ2-7; 8 nucleotides line up with TRBD1. V was pared by 4 bases and J by 3 bases, with 6 bases of the junction left unmatched. The CDR3 consists of 14 residues. Germline loops: CDR1 SGHRS, CDR2 YFSETQ. In nucleotides, the CDR3 is TGCGCCAGCAGCGGACCGGGACAGGACTACGAGCAGTACTTC. Its protein product is CASSGPGQDYEQYF.

The chain couples TRBV3-1 (or the pseudogene TRBV3-2) to TRBJ2-1, with TRBD2 matching over 9 bases. CDR1 LGHDT and CDR2 YNNKEL come from the germline V gene (reference sequence). With 4 bases clipped from V and 15 bases from J, the junction kept 7 bases outside the gene matches. The CDR3 is 12 amino acids. The CDR3 region has the DNA TGTGCCAGCAGCCCCTTCGCGGGGGGGAGGTTCTTC. This encodes CASSPFAGGRFF.

The gene calls are TRBV5-4 and TRBJ1-1; a possible D gene is TRBD1 (5 bases). This CDR3 region has 14 residues. The germline gives CDR1 SGHNT, CDR2 YYREEE (reference sequence). V dropped 0 bases and J dropped 3 bases, with 9 bases sitting between them. CDR3 bases: TGTGCCAGCAGCTTGGCAGGGACCTACACTGAAGCTTTCTTT. It codes for CASSLAGTYTEAFF.

This clone was counted once. The chain joins TRBV2 to TRBJ2-3; D is possibly TRBD2 (5 bases). The CDR3 loop spans 16 amino acids. In germline, CDR1 is SNHLY, CDR2 FYNNEI. Trimming removed 7 bases from V and 0 bases from J, with 17 bases in between. CDR3 loop: CASTLRRNPSTDTQYF. DNA for the CDR3: TGTGCCAGCACCCTAAGGAGGAATCCTAGCACAGATACGCAGTATTTT.

J is TRBJ1-1 and V is TRBV27; unclear D gene. The ends were cut back, 2 bases at V and 1 base at J, with 14 bases in the middle. There are 16 residues in the CDR3. CDR1 and CDR2 from the germline V gene are MNHEY and SMNVEV (reference sequence). CDR3 protein: CASSLDSQRPNTEAFF. Here the CDR3 DNA reads TGTGCCAGCAGTTTAGATTCCCAGCGACCGAACACTGAAGCTTTCTTT.

The V call is TRBV28, the J call TRBJ2-3; 7 positions match TRBD2. The V segment lost 2 bases and the J segment 3 bases; nucleotides outside the gene matches: 2. The CDR3 spans 14 residues. Looked up from germline, CDR1 is MDHEN and CDR2 is SYDVKM. The CDR3 is CASSLGGVTDTQYF. The DNA of the CDR3 is TGTGCCAGCAGTTTAGGGGGGGTTACAGATACGCAGTATTTT.

The rearrangement links TRBV19 to TRBJ2-3; 11 nucleotides agree with TRBD1. Germline assignment: CDR1 LNHDA and CDR2 SQIVND (reference sequence). CDR3 length equals 18 residues. Trimming cost V 6 bases and J 1 base; bases outside gene matches: 12. CDR3 bases: TGTGCCAGTAGAGCTTGGGACAGGGGGACCCGTGGCACAGATACGCAGTATTTT. The encoded protein is CASRAWDRGTRGTDTQYF.